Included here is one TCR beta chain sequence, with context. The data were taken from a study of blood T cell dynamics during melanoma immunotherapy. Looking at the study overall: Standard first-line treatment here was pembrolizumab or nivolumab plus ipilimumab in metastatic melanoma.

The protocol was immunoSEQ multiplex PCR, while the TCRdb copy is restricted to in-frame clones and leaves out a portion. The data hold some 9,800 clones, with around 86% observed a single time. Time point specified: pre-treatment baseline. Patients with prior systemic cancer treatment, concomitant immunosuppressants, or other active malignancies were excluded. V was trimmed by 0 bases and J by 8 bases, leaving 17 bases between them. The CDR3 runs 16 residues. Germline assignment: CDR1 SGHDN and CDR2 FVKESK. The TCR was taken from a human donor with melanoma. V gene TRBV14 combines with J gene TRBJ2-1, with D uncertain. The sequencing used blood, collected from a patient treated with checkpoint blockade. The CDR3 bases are TGTGCCAGCAGCCAAGAAACGGCCACTTTCGCCCATGAGCAGTTCTTC. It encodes CASSQETATFAHEQFF.